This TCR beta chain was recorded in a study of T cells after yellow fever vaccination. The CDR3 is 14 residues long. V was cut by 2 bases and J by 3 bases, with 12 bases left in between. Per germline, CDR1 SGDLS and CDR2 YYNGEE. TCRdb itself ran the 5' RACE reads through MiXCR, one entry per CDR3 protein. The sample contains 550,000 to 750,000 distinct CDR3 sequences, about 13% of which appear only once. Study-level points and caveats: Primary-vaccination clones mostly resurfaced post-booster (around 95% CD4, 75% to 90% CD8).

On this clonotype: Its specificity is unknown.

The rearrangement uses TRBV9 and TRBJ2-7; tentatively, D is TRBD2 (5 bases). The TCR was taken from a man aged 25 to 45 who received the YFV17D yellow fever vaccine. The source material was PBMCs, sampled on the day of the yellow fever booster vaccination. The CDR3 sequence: CASSVGSGNYEQYF. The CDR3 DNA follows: TGTGCCAGCAGCGTGGGGAGCGGAAACTACGAGCAGTACTTC.